A single sample gave rise to the 9 T cell receptor beta chains below, sequenced in a study of cytomegalovirus exposure and HLA in healthy donors. PCR was performed using 60 Vbeta and 13 Jbeta primers. The protocol was immunoSEQ multiplex PCR, while the TCRdb copy is restricted to in-frame clones and leaves out a portion. Of about 180,000 clones listed, about 80% are singletons. Input material: PBMCs. These receptors came from a man in his forties or fifties in good health and CMV-seropositive.

The chain joins TRBV11-2 to TRBJ2-1, with D unresolved. The V end lost 1 base, the J end lost 6 bases, and 13 bases lay between the germline ends. The CDR3 consists of 15 residues. The V gene's germline CDR1 is SGHAT and CDR2 FQNNGV. The CDR3 sequence is CASSLGITAANEQFF. The CDR3 bases are TGTGCCAGCAGCTTAGGAATTACAGCCGCCAATGAGCAGTTCTTC.

This clone showed up just a few times. The V and J genes are TRBV19 and TRBJ2-2; TRBD1 matches 8 bases. The V gene end was trimmed by 4 bases and the J gene end by 7 bases; junction bases not matched to a gene: 8. CDR3 length: 15 residues. Germline CDR1 reads LNHDA; CDR2 reads SQIVND (reference sequence). CDR3 in amino acids: CASSSRGRMDGELFF. In DNA, the CDR3 is TGTGCCAGTAGTAGCAGGGGGCGCATGGACGGGGAGCTGTTTTTT.

This clone was detected only a few times. CDR3 region: CASSERGGNEAFF. The CDR3 DNA sequence: TGTGCCAGCAGTGAAAGGGGGGGGAATGAAGCTTTCTTT. The chain recombines TRBV2 with TRBJ1-1; TRBD1 is a possible D gene (6 bases). Trimming took off 2 bases at V and 7 bases at J, with 11 bases between the two ends. This CDR3 comprises 13 residues. Germline V gene sequence: CDR1 SNHLY, CDR2 FYNNEI.

This chain uses TRBV19 with TRBJ2-7; D possibly corresponds to TRBD2 (5 bases). Trimming stripped 5 bases from V and 2 bases from J, with 19 bases between. The CDR3 is 16 residues long. The germline CDR1 and CDR2 sequences are LNHDA and SQIVND (reference sequence). The chain's CDR3 is CASSLRSGRSAYEQYF. CDR3 nucleotide sequence: TGTGCCAGTAGTTTACGGAGCGGCCGCTCCGCCTACGAGCAGTACTTC.

CDR3 coding DNA: TGTGCCAGCAGCTTACGCCAGGGACAATCTGAAGCTTTCTTT. It is translated as CASSLRQGQSEAFF. The chain employs TRBV7-3 and TRBJ1-1, with D possibly matching TRBD1 (6 bases). The CDR3 is 14 amino acids. Per germline, CDR1 SGHTA and CDR2 FQGTGA. The ends were cut back, 2 bases at V and 6 bases at J, with 13 bases in the middle.

The V and J genes are TRBV18 and TRBJ2-3; no definite D call. CDR1 KGHSH and CDR2 LQKENI come from the germline V gene. The CDR3 spans 14 residues. With 0 bases removed from V and 2 bases from J, the gap between germline ends came to 6 bases. In DNA form, the CDR3 reads TGTGCCAGCTCACCACCGACTTACACAGATACGCAGTATTTT. It specifies CASSPPTYTDTQYF.

The J gene is TRBJ2-3, the V gene TRBV19; the D gene is possibly TRBD2 (6 bases). Trimming took off 4 bases at V and 2 bases at J, with 10 bases between the two ends. Germline V gives CDR1 LNHDA, CDR2 SQIVND (reference sequence). The CDR3 is made up of 14 amino acids. In DNA form, the CDR3 reads TGTGCCAGTAGTACCGGGACTTCCACAGATACGCAGTATTTT. Its protein product is CASSTGTSTDTQYF.

The chain carries TRBV5-1 and TRBJ2-1; TRBD2 aligns across 9 bases. This CDR3 contains 15 residues. Unmatched junction bases numbered 3, after V lost 2 bases and J lost 3 bases. CDR1 is SGHRS and CDR2 is YFSETQ in the germline V gene. The CDR3 DNA is TGCGCCAGCAGCTTTAGCGGGAGTAACTACAATGAGCAGTTCTTC. Protein product: CASSFSGSNYNEQFF.

The CDR3 region has the DNA TGTGCCATCAGTGAGTCGGGCCCCCTCAATCAGCCCCAGCATTTT. Its translation: CAISESGPLNQPQHF. V gene TRBV10-3 combines with J gene TRBJ1-5; unclear D gene. Trimming removed 0 bases from V and 3 bases from J, with 9 bases in between. Germline lookup yields CDR1 ENHRY and CDR2 SYGVKD. This CDR3 has 15 amino acids.